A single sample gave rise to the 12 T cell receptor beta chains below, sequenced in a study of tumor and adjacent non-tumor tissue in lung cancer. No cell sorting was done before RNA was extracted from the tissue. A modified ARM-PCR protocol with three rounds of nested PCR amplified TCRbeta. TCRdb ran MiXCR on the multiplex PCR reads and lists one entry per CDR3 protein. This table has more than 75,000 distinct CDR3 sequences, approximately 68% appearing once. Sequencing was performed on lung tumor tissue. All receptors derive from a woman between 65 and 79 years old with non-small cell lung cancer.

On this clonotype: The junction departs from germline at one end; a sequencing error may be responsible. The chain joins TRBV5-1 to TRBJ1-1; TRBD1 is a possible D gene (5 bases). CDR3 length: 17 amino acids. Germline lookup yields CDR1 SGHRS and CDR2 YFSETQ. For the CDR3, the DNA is TGCACCAGCAGCACCCGGGACGGCGCTTTCATGGACACTGAAGCTTTCTTT. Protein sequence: CTSSTRDGAFMDTEAFF.

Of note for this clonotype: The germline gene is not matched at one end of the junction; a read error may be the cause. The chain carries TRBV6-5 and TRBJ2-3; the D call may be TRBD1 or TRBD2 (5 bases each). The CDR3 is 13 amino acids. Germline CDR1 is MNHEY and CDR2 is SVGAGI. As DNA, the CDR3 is TGTGCCACCAGTTGGGGGTTCTCAGATACGCAGTATTTC. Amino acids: CATSWGFSDTQYF.

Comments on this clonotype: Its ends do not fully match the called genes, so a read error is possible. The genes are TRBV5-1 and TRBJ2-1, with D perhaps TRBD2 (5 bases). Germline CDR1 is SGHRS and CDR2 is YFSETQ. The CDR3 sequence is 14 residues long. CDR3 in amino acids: CTSSLASLYNEQFF. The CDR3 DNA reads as TGCACCAGCAGCTTAGCGTCGCTTTACAATGAGCAGTTCTTC.

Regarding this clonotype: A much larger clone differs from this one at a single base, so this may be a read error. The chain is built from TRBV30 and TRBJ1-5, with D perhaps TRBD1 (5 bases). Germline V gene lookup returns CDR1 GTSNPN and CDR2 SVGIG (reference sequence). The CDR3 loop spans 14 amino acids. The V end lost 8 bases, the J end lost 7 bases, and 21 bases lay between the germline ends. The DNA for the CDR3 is TGTGCCCTGACAGCCGGGCCCCGTACGCAGCCCCAGCATTTT. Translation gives CALTAGPRTQPQHF.

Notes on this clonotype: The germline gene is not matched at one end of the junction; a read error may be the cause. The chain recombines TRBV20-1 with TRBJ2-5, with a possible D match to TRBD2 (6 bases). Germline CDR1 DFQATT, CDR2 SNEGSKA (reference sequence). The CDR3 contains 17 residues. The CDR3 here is CSVRERWGSGHQETQYF. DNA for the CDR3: TGCAGTGTTAGAGAACGGTGGGGTAGCGGACACCAAGAGACCCAGTACTTC.

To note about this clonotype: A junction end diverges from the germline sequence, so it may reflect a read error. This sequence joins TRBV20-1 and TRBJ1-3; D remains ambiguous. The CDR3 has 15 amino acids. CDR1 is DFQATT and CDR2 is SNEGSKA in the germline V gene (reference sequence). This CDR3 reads CSARVYPPSGNIIYF. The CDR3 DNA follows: TGCAGTGCTAGAGTCTACCCTCCCTCTGGAAACATCATATATTTT.

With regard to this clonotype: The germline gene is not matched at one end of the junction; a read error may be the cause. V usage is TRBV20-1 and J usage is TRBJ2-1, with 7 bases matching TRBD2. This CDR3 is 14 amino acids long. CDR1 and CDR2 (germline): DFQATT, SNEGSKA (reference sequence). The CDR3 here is CSASSPSGLKEQFF. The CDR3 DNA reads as TGCAGTGCTAGTTCCCCTAGCGGTCTCAAGGAGCAATTCTTC.

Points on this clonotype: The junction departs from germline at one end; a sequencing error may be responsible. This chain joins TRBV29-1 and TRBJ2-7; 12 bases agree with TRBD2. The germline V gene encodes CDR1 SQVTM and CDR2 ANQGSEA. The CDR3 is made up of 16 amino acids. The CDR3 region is CSVDASGRAGFCEQYF. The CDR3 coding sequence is TGCAGTGTTGACGCTAGCGGGAGGGCCGGTTTCTGCGAGCAGTACTTC.

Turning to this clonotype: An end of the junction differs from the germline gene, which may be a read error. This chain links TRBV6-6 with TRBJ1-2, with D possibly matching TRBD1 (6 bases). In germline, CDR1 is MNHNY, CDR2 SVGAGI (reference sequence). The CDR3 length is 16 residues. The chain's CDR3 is CASSSRHRDGDYDYTF. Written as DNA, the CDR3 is TGTGCCAGCAGTTCGCGGCACAGGGATGGTGACTATGACTACACCTTC.

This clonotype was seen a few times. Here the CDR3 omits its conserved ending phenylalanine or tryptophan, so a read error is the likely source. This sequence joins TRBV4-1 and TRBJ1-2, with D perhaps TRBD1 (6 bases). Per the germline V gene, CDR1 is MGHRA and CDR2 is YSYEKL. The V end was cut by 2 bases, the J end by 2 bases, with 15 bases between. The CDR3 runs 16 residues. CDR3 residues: CASSQRDRNWNYGYTL. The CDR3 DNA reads TGCGCCAGCAGCCAAAGAGACAGGAACTGGAACTATGGCTACACCCTC.

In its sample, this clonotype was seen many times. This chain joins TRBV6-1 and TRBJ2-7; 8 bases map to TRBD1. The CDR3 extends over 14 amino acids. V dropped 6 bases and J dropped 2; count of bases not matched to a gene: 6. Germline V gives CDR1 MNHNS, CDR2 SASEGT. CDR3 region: CASRRQGQTYEQYF. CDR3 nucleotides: TGTGCCAGCAGGAGACAGGGGCAAACCTACGAGCAGTACTTC.

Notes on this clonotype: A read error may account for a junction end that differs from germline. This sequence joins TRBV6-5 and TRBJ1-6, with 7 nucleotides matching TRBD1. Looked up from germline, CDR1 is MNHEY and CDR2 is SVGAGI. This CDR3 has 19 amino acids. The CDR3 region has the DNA TGTGCCAGCAGTTACAACACAGGACAGGACAGCACCTATAATTCACCCCTCCAATTT. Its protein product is CASSYNTGQDSTYNSPLQF.